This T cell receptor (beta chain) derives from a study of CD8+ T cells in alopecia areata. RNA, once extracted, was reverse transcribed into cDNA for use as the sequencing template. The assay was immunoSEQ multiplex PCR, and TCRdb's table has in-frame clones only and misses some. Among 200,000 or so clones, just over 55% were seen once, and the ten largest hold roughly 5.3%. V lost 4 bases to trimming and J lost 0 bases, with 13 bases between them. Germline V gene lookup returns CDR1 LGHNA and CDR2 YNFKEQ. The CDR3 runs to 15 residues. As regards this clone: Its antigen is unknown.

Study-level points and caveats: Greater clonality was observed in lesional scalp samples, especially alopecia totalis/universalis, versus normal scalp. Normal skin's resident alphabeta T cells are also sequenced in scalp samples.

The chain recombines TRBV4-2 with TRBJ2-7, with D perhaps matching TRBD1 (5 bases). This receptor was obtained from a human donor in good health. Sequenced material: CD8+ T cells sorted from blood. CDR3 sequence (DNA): TGTGCCAGCAGCCCCGAGGACATCCTCTCCTACGAGCAGTACTTC. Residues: CASSPEDILSYEQYF.